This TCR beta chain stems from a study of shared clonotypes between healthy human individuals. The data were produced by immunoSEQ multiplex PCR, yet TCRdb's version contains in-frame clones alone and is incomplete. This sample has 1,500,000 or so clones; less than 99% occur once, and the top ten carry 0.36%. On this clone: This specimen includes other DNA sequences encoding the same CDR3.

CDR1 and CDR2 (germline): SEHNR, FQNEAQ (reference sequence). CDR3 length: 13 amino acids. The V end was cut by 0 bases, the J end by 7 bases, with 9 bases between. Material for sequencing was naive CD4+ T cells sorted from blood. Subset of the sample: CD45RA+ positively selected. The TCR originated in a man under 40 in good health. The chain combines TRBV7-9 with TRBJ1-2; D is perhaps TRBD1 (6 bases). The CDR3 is CASSLARGSGYTF. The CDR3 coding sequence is TGTGCCAGCAGCTTAGCCAGGGGTAGTGGCTACACCTTC.